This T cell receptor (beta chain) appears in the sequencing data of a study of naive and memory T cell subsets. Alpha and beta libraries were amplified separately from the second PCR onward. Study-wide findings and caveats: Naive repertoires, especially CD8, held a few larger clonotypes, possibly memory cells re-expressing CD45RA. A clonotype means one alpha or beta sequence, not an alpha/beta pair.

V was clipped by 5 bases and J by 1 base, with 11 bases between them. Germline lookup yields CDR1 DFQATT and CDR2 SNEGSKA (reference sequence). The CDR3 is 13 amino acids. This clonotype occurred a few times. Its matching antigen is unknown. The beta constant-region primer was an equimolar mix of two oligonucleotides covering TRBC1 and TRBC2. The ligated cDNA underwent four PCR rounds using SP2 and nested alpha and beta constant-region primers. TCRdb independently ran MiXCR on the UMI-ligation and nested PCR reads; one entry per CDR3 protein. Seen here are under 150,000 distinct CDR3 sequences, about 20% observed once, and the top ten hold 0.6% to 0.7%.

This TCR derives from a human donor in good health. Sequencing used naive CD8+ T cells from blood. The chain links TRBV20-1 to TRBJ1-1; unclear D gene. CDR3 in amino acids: CSAYPEENTEAFF. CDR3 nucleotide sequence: TGCAGTGCTTACCCCGAAGAGAACACTGAAGCTTTCTTT.